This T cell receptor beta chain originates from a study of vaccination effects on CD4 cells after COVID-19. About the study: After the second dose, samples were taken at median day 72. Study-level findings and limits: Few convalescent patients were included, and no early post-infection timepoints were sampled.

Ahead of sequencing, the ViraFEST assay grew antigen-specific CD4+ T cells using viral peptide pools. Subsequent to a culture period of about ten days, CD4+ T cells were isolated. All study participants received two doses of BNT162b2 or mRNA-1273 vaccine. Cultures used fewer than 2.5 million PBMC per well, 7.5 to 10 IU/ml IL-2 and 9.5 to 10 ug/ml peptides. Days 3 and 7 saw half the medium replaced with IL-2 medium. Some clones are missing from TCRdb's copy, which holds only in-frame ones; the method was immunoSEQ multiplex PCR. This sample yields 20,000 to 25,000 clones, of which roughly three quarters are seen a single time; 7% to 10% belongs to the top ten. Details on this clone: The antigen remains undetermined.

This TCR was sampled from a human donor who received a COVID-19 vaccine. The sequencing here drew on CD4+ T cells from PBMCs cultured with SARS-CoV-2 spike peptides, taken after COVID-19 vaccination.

For the CDR3, the DNA is TGTGCCAGCAGCTTGGGGTTTTTTGGAGCGGCCTCCTACGAGCAGTACTTC. Amino acid sequence: CASSLGFFGAASYEQYF. The genes are TRBV13 and TRBJ2-7; tentatively, D is TRBD2 (5 bases). Between the trimmed V and J ends, which lost 3 bases and 0 bases, there was a span of 18 bases. Germline CDR1 is PRHDT and CDR2 is FYEKMQ (reference sequence). This CDR3 is 17 amino acids long. Filled out from reference TRBV13 and TRBJ2-7, the complete variable domain reads AAGVIQSPRHLIKEKRETATLKCYPIPRHDTVYWYQQGPGQDPQFLISFYEKMQSDKGSIPDRFSAQQFSDYHSELNMSSLELGDSALYFCASSLGFFGAASYEQYFGPGTRLTVT.